The next 4 T cell receptor beta chains were all read from a single sample in a study of cytomegalovirus exposure and HLA in healthy donors. Generated by immunoSEQ multiplex PCR, the TCRdb table keeps only in-frame clones and is missing some. The repertoire holds 90,000 to 100,000 clones, with roughly 92% as singletons. Sequenced: PBMCs. The receptors were gathered from a woman aged 25 to 39 in good health and CMV-seropositive.

J is TRBJ1-2 and V is TRBV5-5; D call uncertain. The CDR3 is 13 amino acids. Germline-derived CDR1 and CDR2 are SGHKS and YYEKEE (reference sequence). V was shortened by 0 bases and J by 6 bases, with 9 bases between the two germline ends. The CDR3 region is CASSLAAGDGYTF. The CDR3 nucleotides are TGTGCCAGCAGCTTGGCCGCGGGCGATGGCTACACCTTC. The full variable domain, with the rest looked up from reference TRBV5-5 and TRBJ1-2, is DAGVTQSPTHLIKTRGQQVTLRCSPISGHKSVSWYQQVLGQGPQFIFQYYEKEERGRGNFPDRFSARQFPNYSSELNVNALLLGDSALYLCASSLAAGDGYTFGSGTRLTVV.

The chain employs TRBV7-9 and TRBJ2-3; 9 bases match TRBD2. Per germline, CDR1 SEHNR and CDR2 FQNEAQ (reference sequence). There are 15 residues in the CDR3. V dropped 8 bases and J dropped 9; count of bases not matched to a gene: 15. For the CDR3, the DNA is TGTGCCAGCCCCCTGGGGCGGGAGGGCCCCGCGACGCAGTATTTT. The encoded protein is CASPLGREGPATQYF.

V gene TRBV18 combines with J gene TRBJ2-5, with 9 bases fitting TRBD2. Germline values: CDR1 KGHSH, CDR2 LQKENI. J gave up 7 bases and V 0 bases, and 9 bases lay outside the gene matches. This CDR3 region has 16 residues. CDR3 nucleotides: TGTGCCAGCTCACCACCGTTATCTAGCGGGAAGGGGACCCAGTACTTC. It codes for CASSPPLSSGKGTQYF.

V gene TRBV6-5 combines with J gene TRBJ2-1; a possible D gene is TRBD1 (5 bases). The CDR3 is 15 residues long. Germline V gives CDR1 MNHEY, CDR2 SVGAGI. With 7 bases removed from V and 7 bases from J, the gap between germline ends came to 20 bases. This chain's CDR3 is CASTYRSIKGNEQFF. The CDR3 DNA sequence: TGTGCCAGCACGTACAGGTCAATAAAGGGGAATGAGCAGTTCTTC.